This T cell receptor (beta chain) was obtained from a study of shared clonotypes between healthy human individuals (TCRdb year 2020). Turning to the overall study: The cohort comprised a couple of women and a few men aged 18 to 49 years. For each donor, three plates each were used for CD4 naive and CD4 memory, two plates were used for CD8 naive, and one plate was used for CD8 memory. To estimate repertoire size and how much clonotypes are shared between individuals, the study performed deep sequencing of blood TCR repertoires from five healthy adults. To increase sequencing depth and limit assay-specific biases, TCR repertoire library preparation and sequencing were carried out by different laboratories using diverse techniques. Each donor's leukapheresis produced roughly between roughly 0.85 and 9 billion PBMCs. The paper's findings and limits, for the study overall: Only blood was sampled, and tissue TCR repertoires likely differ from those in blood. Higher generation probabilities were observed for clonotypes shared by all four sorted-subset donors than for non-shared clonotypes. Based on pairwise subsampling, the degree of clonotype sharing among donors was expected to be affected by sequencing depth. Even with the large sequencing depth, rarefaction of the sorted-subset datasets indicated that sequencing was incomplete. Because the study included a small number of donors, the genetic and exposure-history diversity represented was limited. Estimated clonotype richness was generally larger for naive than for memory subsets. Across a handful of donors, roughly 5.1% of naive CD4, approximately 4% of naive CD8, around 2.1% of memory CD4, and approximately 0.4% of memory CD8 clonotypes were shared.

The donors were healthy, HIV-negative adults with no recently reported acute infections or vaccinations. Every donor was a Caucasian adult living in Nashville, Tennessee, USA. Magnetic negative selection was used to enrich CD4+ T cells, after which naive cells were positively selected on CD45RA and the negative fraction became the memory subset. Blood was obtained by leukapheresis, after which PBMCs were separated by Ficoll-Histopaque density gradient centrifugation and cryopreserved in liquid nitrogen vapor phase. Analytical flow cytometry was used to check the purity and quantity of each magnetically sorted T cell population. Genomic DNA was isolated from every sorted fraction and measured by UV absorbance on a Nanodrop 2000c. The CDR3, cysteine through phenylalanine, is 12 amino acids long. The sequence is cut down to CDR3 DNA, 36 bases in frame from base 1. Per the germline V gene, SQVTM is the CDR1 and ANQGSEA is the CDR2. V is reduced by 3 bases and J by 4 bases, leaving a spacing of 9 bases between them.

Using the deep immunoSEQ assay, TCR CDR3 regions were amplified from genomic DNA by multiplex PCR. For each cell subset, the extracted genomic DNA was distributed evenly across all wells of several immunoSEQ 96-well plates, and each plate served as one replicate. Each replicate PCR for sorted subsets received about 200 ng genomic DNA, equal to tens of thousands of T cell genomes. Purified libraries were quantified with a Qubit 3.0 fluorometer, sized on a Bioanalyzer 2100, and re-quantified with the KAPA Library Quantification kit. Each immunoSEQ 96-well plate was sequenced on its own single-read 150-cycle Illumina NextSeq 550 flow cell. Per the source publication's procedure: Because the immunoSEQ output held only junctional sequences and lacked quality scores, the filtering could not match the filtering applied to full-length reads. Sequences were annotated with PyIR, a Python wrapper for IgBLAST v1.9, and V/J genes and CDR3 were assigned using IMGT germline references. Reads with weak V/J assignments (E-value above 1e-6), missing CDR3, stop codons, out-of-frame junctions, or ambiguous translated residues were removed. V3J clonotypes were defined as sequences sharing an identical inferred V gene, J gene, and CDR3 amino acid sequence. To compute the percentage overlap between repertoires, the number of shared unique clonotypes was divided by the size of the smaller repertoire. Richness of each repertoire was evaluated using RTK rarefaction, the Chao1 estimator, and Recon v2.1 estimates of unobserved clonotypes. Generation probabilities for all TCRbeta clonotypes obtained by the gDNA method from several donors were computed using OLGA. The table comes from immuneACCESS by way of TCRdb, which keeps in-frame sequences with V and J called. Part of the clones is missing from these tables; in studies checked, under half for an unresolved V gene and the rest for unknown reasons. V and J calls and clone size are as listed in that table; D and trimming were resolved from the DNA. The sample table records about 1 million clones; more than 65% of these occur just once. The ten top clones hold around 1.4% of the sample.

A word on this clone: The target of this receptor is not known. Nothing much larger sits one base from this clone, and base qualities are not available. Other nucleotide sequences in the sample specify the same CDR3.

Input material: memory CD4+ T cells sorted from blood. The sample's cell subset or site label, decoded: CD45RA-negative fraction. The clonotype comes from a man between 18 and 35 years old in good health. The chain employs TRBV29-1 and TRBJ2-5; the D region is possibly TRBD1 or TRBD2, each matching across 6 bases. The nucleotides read TGCAGCGTTGACAGGGGAGGAGAGACCCAGTACTTC. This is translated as CSVDRGGETQYF.